The 21 T cell receptor beta chains below were found in one sample sequenced in a study of blood T cell repertoires in COVID-19. Produced via immunoSEQ multiplex PCR; TCRdb's table is partial and in-frame only. The sample records approximately 200,000 clones, about 90% being singletons. Sequenced sample: PBMCs or T cells enriched from blood (not recorded which). These receptors originate from a woman aged 25-40 years who had recovered from COVID-19.

This clone was observed a single time. The J gene is TRBJ2-3, the V gene TRBV7-9; 9 nucleotides line up with TRBD1. This CDR3 is 16 amino acids long. Germline values: CDR1 SEHNR, CDR2 FQNEAQ (reference sequence). The V and J ends lost 5 bases and 2 bases, in that order; junction bases with no gene match: 8. CDR3 protein: CASSKRDRETTDTQYF. CDR3 nucleotides: TGTGCCAGCAGCAAGAGGGACAGGGAGACCACAGATACGCAGTATTTT.

The chain recombines TRBV11-2 with TRBJ2-1; D remains unclear. CDR1 is SGHAT, CDR2 FQNNGV, per germline. Between the trimmed V and J ends, which lost 4 bases and 14 bases, there was a span of 21 bases. The CDR3 consists of 14 residues. CDR3 nucleotides: TGTGCCAGCAGCTCTCCGGGTCAAATGAATATGGAGTTCTTC. Residues: CASSSPGQMNMEFF.

The CDR3 reads CASSEEQGRQPQHF. In DNA form, the CDR3 reads TGTGCCAGCAGTGAAGAACAGGGACGACAGCCCCAGCATTTT. V and J are TRBV6-1 and TRBJ1-5; D may be TRBD1 (6 bases). Trimming pared 1 base from V and 7 bases from J, leaving 11 bases between. This CDR3 region has 14 residues. Germline lookup yields CDR1 MNHNS and CDR2 SASEGT.

The rearrangement uses TRBV3-1 (or the pseudogene TRBV3-2) and TRBJ2-1; the match to TRBD2 covers 10 bases. The V and J ends lost 1 base and 4 bases, in that order; junction bases with no gene match: 19. Germline V gives CDR1 LGHDT, CDR2 YNNKEL (reference sequence). The CDR3 has 21 residues. CDR3 coding DNA: TGTGCCAGCAGCCAAGTCACACCCACTAGCGGGGTTGGTGAAGGGTACAATGAGCAGTTCTTC. Its protein product is CASSQVTPTSGVGEGYNEQFF.

This chain connects TRBV4-2 to TRBJ2-3; 14 bases line up with TRBD2. Germline values: CDR1 LGHNA, CDR2 YNFKEQ. The CDR3 loop spans 19 amino acids. V was clipped by 3 bases and J by 0 bases; unmatched bases: 8. The CDR3 reads CASSQARLAGGLSTDTQYF. CDR3 nucleotide sequence: TGTGCCAGCAGCCAGGCCCGACTAGCGGGAGGGCTGAGCACAGATACGCAGTATTTT.

The gene calls are TRBV3-1 (or the pseudogene TRBV3-2) and TRBJ1-1, with D maybe TRBD1 (5 bases). This CDR3 has 17 residues. CDR1 LGHDT and CDR2 YNNKEL come from the germline V gene (reference sequence). V was shortened by 0 bases and J by 5 bases, with 19 bases between the two germline ends. The CDR3 loop reads CASSQDKAVGDLTEAFF. CDR3 bases: TGTGCCAGCAGCCAAGATAAGGCGGTAGGGGATTTAACTGAAGCTTTCTTT.

V gene TRBV30 combines with J gene TRBJ2-2; maybe TRBD2 (5 bases). The CDR3 consists of 11 residues. V was trimmed by 3 bases and J by 6 bases, leaving 5 bases between them. Germline V gene data show CDR1 as GTSNPN and CDR2 as SVGIG (reference sequence). Here the CDR3 DNA reads TGTGCCTGGAGGGACTCCGGGGAGCTGTTTTTT. Its protein product is CAWRDSGELFF.

The chain carries TRBV27 and TRBJ2-1; 8 bases match TRBD1. The CDR3 totals 16 residues. In germline, CDR1 is MNHEY, CDR2 SMNVEV (reference sequence). V shed 1 base, J shed 5 bases, and the junction held 7 bases outside the gene matches. CDR3 nucleotides: TGTGCCAGCAGTTTATACAGGGACAGGCTTAACAATGAGCAGTTCTTC. Translation: CASSLYRDRLNNEQFF.

The V and J genes are TRBV6-5 and TRBJ1-2, with D hard to call. V lost 2 bases and J 2 bases, leaving 9 bases between the germline ends. The CDR3 totals 14 residues. The germline V gene encodes CDR1 MNHEY and CDR2 SVGAGI. This CDR3 is CASSYERMNYGYTF. CDR3 bases: TGTGCCAGCAGTTACGAGAGGATGAACTATGGCTACACCTTC.

This clone came up a few times. This rearrangement joins TRBV7-9 to TRBJ1-6; unclear D gene. This CDR3 contains 16 residues. Germline V gene sequence: CDR1 SEHNR, CDR2 FQNEAQ (reference sequence). With 1 base removed from V and 3 bases from J, the gap between germline ends came to 10 bases. CDR3 loop: CASSLGSGFYNSPLHF. CDR3 bases: TGTGCCAGCAGCTTAGGATCAGGATTCTATAATTCACCCCTCCACTTT.

This clone was counted a few times. This chain connects TRBV5-1 to TRBJ1-1, with a tentative D call TRBD1 (6 bases). CDR3 length equals 16 residues. The V gene's germline CDR1 is SGHRS and CDR2 YFSETQ. The V end was cut by 0 bases, the J end by 0 bases, with 12 bases between. The CDR3 reads CASSLGFTGMNTEAFF. The CDR3 DNA reads TGCGCCAGCAGCTTGGGCTTTACAGGGATGAACACTGAAGCTTTCTTT.

This clone is labeled large. The V gene is TRBV11-3, the J gene TRBJ2-7; TRBD1 matches at 10 bases. CDR1 and CDR2 from the germline V gene are SGHNT and YENEEA. V lost 3 bases and J lost 0; bases outside the gene matches: 11. This CDR3 is 18 amino acids long. The DNA of the CDR3 is TGTGCCAGCAGCTTGAGGGACAGGGGTCCACAACCCTCCTACGAGCAGTACTTC. It specifies CASSLRDRGPQPSYEQYF.

This clone has a handful of counts. This chain links TRBV19 with TRBJ2-6; 9 bases align to TRBD1. The CDR3 totals 17 residues. V lost 3 bases to trimming and J lost 1 base; unmatched junction nucleotides: 4. The germline gives CDR1 LNHDA, CDR2 SQIVND (reference sequence). The CDR3 DNA reads TGTGCCAGTAGTATTGGGACAGGGCGGTCTGGGGCCAACGTCCTGACTTTC. It encodes CASSIGTGRSGANVLTF.

The V call is TRBV12-3 or TRBV12-4, the J call TRBJ1-5; D not resolved. V lost 0 bases and J lost 7, with 7 bases in between. The length of the CDR3 is 13 residues. CDR3 nucleotides: TGTGCCAGCAGTTTAGCCTATAGCCAGCCCCAGCATTTT. It codes for CASSLAYSQPQHF.

This rearrangement joins TRBV15 to TRBJ1-5; D is undetermined. The V end was cut by 3 bases, the J end by 2 bases, with 14 bases between. The CDR3 covers 16 residues. Germline V gene lookup returns CDR1 LNHNV and CDR2 YYDKDF (reference sequence). The CDR3 region has the DNA TGTGCCACCAGCAGTCCTCCCGGAGGAGGCAATCAGCCCCAGCATTTT. It translates to CATSSPPGGGNQPQHF.

This clone was counted a single time. This CDR3 is CASSLNYEQFF. CDR3 bases: TGTGCCAGCAGTTTAAACTATGAGCAGTTCTTC. The chain links TRBV12-3 or TRBV12-4 to TRBJ2-1, with D uncertain. Trimming pared 2 bases from V and 8 bases from J, leaving 4 bases between. The CDR3 loop spans 11 amino acids.

The J gene is TRBJ2-5, the V gene TRBV7-2; TRBD2 matches at 8 bases. The CDR3 covers 14 residues. Per the germline V gene, CDR1 is SGHTA and CDR2 is FQGNSA. The V and J ends lost 3 bases and 1 base, in that order; junction bases with no gene match: 1. The CDR3 sequence: CASSFGGAQETQYF. CDR3 bases: TGTGCCAGCAGCTTCGGGGGGGCCCAAGAGACCCAGTACTTC.

This chain links TRBV14 with TRBJ1-2; 11 bases are shared with TRBD1. The ends lost 2 bases at V and 3 bases at J; junction bases unmatched: 11. Per the germline V gene, CDR1 is SGHDN and CDR2 is FVKESK. This CDR3 contains 18 residues. CDR3 sequence reads: CASSQMRGTGGIDYGYTF. The DNA for the CDR3 is TGTGCCAGCAGCCAAATGCGGGGGACAGGGGGGATCGACTATGGCTACACCTTC.

This chain links TRBV3-1 (or the pseudogene TRBV3-2) with TRBJ1-1; D gene ambiguous. V was pared by 1 base and J by 4 bases, with 10 bases between. This CDR3 is 14 amino acids long. Per the germline V gene, CDR1 is LGHDT and CDR2 is YNNKEL (reference sequence). CDR3 region: CASSQVEGLTEAFF. The CDR3 DNA is TGTGCCAGCAGCCAAGTCGAAGGACTCACTGAAGCTTTCTTT.

This clone came up once. The chain has TRBV11-1 and TRBJ2-2, with D unresolved. V was cut by 5 bases and J by 1 base, with 2 bases left in between. The CDR3 spans 12 residues. Germline V gene lookup returns CDR1 SGHAT and CDR2 FQDESV (reference sequence). CDR3 DNA sequence: TGTGCCAGCAGCCAGAACACCGGGGAGCTGTTTTTT. As protein: CASSQNTGELFF.

The V and J genes are TRBV10-3 and TRBJ2-3; D might be TRBD2 (6 bases). CDR1 and CDR2 from the germline V gene are ENHRY and SYGVKD. Trimming left V 8 bases short and J 0 bases short, with 12 bases between. This CDR3 spans 14 amino acids. The DNA of the CDR3 is TGTGCCATCCGGAGGGCGGAGAGCACAGATACGCAGTATTTT. This codes for CAIRRAESTDTQYF.